This T cell receptor (beta chain) stems from a study of blood T cell repertoires in COVID-19 (dated by TCRdb to the early 2020s). For the wider study: Collaborator samples came from the United States, Italy and Spain and covered acute and convalescent phases of COVID-19. The material from the prospective study consisted of cDNA or gDNA derived from T cells, B-cell-depleted T cells, or PBMCs. Deeply sampled blood TCRbeta repertoires from subjects exposed to, actively infected with, or recovered from COVID-19 were included in the dataset. A freely available public database, intended as a resource for researchers studying the immune response to SARS-CoV-2, is where the repertoires were released. The samples were drawn from two sources: the first 160 participants of the ongoing ImmuneRACE study, and over 950 subjects contributed by 6 global collaborators. Sample metadata almost always included a de-identified subject ID, COVID-19 status, age in years and sex. Where available, HLA class I and class II types were taken from metadata supplied by the sample provider and were not determined by assay-based typing.

After removal of 8 bases from V and 5 bases from J, the junction retains 12 bases not matched to a gene. Its CDR3 holds 16 amino acids, cysteine through phenylalanine. Left in the record is the CDR3 DNA by itself, 48 bases read in frame from the first base. The CDR1 and CDR2 encoded by the germline V gene (reference sequence) are SGHAT and FQDESV. TCRbeta CDR3 regions were amplified from genomic DNA using the immunoSEQ Assay, a bias-controlled multiplex PCR. Per the source publication's procedure: The number of nucleated cells in each sample was estimated by amplification of reference gene primers within the assay. To quantify the absolute abundance of each unique TCRbeta CDR3 rearrangement, sequence reads were collapsed and filtered. Productive Simpson clonality was computed per sample as the square root of Simpson's diversity index over productive rearrangements. In its TCRdb copy, this immuneACCESS table keeps in-frame sequences only and misses some clones. Where compared with another copy, unresolved V genes explain less than half of these, and the others have no known cause. The V and J calls and clone size are taken from that table; D and trimming were inferred from the DNA. The sample table records over 70,000 clones; more than 70% of these occur just once. The top ten clonotypes cover approximately 2.3% of the sample.

In Seattle, one collaborating source enrolled patients while the infection was active and tracked those patients longitudinally over the course of disease. Collaborating institutions collected whole blood in K2EDTA tubes following their own protocols. For TCRbeta analysis, collaborators shipped samples as frozen whole blood, isolated PBMCs, or DNA extracted from either of those sample types. As regards this clone: Its antigen is not yet known. Qualities for individual bases were not recorded, and no much larger clone is one base off.

On the study overall, not on this receptor specifically: How much clinical and demographic metadata was included differed by source and by participant, and the metadata was provided uncurated.

The receptor was derived from a man between 65 and 79 years old with COVID-19, enrolled during active disease. Recombination joined TRBV11-1 with TRBJ2-7, with 13 bases matching TRBD2. The sequencing sample was made of peripheral blood. At the DNA level, the sequence is TGTGCCAGCTCCTTACTACTAGCGGGAGGGCCGGACGAGCAGTACTTC. It translates to CASSLLLAGGPDEQYF.